These 26 T cell receptor beta chains were all obtained from the same sample, sequenced in a study of blood T cells in healthy people across ages. PCR was performed a second time for 7 to 11 cycles using a sample-barcoded 5' primer and a J-beta primer mix. Via MiXCR, TCRdb re-called the 5' RACE reads, giving one row per CDR3 protein. The sample records some 710,000 distinct CDR3 sequences, roughly 46% being singletons. Sequenced: blood. The receptors shown here come from an elderly man in good health.

This chain connects TRBV5-1 to TRBJ2-1, with 12 bases identical to TRBD1. There are 17 residues in the CDR3. Looked up from germline, CDR1 is SGHRS and CDR2 is YFSETQ. The V gene end was trimmed by 4 bases and the J gene end by 9 bases; junction bases not matched to a gene: 14. CDR3 DNA sequence: TGCGCCAGCAGCCTTCTAGCCGGGGACAGGGGGCGCTTTGAGCAGTTCTTC. Amino acid sequence: CASSLLAGDRGRFEQFF.

At least ten counts were recorded for this clonotype. The chain couples TRBV24-1 to TRBJ2-3; D is uncertain. The V end was cut by 3 bases, the J end by 0 bases, with 9 bases between. CDR1 and CDR2 from the germline V gene are KGHDR and SFDVKD. This CDR3 has 15 residues. In DNA form, the CDR3 reads TGTGCCACCAGTGATCCGACAACGAGCACAGATACGCAGTATTTT. Translated, it gives CATSDPTTSTDTQYF.

V is TRBV4-1 and J is TRBJ2-3; D is possibly TRBD1 (6 bases). The V gene lost 0 bases and the J gene lost 4 bases, with 11 bases spanning the gap. CDR1 MGHRA and CDR2 YSYEKL come from the germline V gene. The CDR3 runs 15 residues. The CDR3 DNA follows: TGCGCCAGCAGCCAAGATCTAGGACAGTCAGATACGCAGTATTTT. It is translated as CASSQDLGQSDTQYF.

The sample holds a few counts of this clonotype. The J gene is TRBJ2-7, the V gene TRBV5-1, with a weak D call TRBD1 (5 bases). In germline, CDR1 is SGHRS, CDR2 YFSETQ. Trimming left V 4 bases short and J 1 base short, with 9 bases between. CDR3 size: 13 residues. CDR3 residues: CASSTRQSYEQYF. CDR3 bases: TGCGCCAGCAGCACCCGACAGTCCTACGAGCAGTACTTC.

This clonotype was counted only a few times. The gene calls are TRBV29-1 and TRBJ1-1, with D uncertain. The CDR3 spans 14 residues. The V end was cut by 4 bases, the J end by 2 bases, with 14 bases between. CDR1 is SQVTM, CDR2 ANQGSEA, per germline. DNA of the CDR3: TGCAGCGTTGTGCGTCAGGTTGTTAACACTGAAGCTTTCTTT. Translating it yields CSVVRQVVNTEAFF.

This chain uses TRBV15 with TRBJ2-7; 8 bases map to TRBD2. The germline V gene has CDR1 LNHNV and CDR2 YYDKDF (reference sequence). This CDR3 comprises 17 residues. V shed 0 bases, J shed 7 bases, and the junction held 14 bases outside the gene matches. As DNA, the CDR3 is TGTGCCACCAGCAGAGATCGGACTAGCCCTGCTGGGAATGAGCAGTACTTC. It yields the protein CATSRDRTSPAGNEQYF.

Concerning this clonotype: A much larger clone differs by one base, so this may be a read error. CDR3: CASSQDGPGGTGELFF. CDR3 DNA sequence: TGTGCCAGCAGCCAAGATGGGCCCGGGGGCACCGGGGAGCTGTTTTTT. The chain couples TRBV14 to TRBJ2-2; maybe TRBD2 (6 bases). CDR3 length equals 16 residues. The germline gives CDR1 SGHDN, CDR2 FVKESK. Trimming left V 0 bases short and J 4 bases short, with 12 bases between.

This clonotype was detected a few times. This chain links TRBV9 with TRBJ2-3; 12 bases are shared with TRBD2. Trimming removed 4 bases from V and 3 bases from J; junction bases left unmatched: 6. Germline CDR1 SGDLS, CDR2 YYNGEE. The CDR3 has 16 residues. The CDR3 DNA reads as TGTGCCAGCAGCCCCATGACTAGCGGGAGAACAGATACGCAGTATTTT. Its protein is CASSPMTSGRTDTQYF.

The chain is built from TRBV6-1 and TRBJ2-5; 8 positions agree with TRBD2. Germline values: CDR1 MNHNS, CDR2 SASEGT. J lost 5 bases, V lost 6 bases, and 14 bases had no gene match. The CDR3 length is 16 residues. The CDR3 sequence is CASRHAVAGGMETQYF. CDR3 bases: TGTGCCAGCAGGCATGCGGTCGCGGGGGGTATGGAGACCCAGTACTTC.

V and J are TRBV10-3 and TRBJ2-7; either TRBD1 or TRBD2 may supply D (5 bases each). Germline V gene sequence: CDR1 ENHRY, CDR2 SYGVKD. The CDR3 loop spans 14 amino acids. The ends were cut back, 5 bases at V and 1 base at J, with 12 bases in the middle. The CDR3 loop is CAISSRDGSYEQYF. The DNA of the CDR3 is TGTGCCATCAGTTCCCGGGACGGTTCCTACGAGCAGTACTTC.

J is TRBJ2-3 and V is TRBV7-2; 7 nucleotides match TRBD2. V shed 4 bases and J 8 bases; nucleotides not matched to a gene: 15. This CDR3 is built from 16 residues. Looked up from germline, CDR1 is SGHTA and CDR2 is FQGNSA. The CDR3 loop is CASSSFTGGRAGTQYF. The CDR3 nucleotides are TGTGCCAGCAGCTCCTTTACGGGAGGCCGGGCAGGTACGCAGTATTTT.

This chain connects TRBV20-1 to TRBJ2-7, with TRBD1 as a possible D gene (6 bases). V dropped 0 bases and J dropped 2 bases, with 11 bases sitting between them. CDR3 size: 14 residues. In germline, CDR1 is DFQATT, CDR2 SNEGSKA (reference sequence). The CDR3, as DNA: TGCAGTGCTAGAGAGGGCAGGGGTCCCTACGAGCAGTACTTC. It is translated as CSAREGRGPYEQYF.

The chain combines TRBV12-3 or TRBV12-4 with TRBJ2-1; no definite D call. The CDR3 runs to 13 residues. Trimming pared 5 bases from V and 8 bases from J, leaving 13 bases between. The CDR3 DNA is TGTGCCAGCAGTCAGTACGGGTTCGATGAGCAGTTCTTC. It yields the protein CASSQYGFDEQFF.

The CDR3 DNA follows: TGTGCCATCACGCTTTTACAGGGGCCTGGGGCCAACGTCCTGACTTTC. It codes for CAITLLQGPGANVLTF. This chain uses TRBV7-9 with TRBJ2-6, with 7 positions matching TRBD1. Germline V gives CDR1 SEHNR, CDR2 FQNEAQ (reference sequence). V was pared by 10 bases and J by 2 bases, with 11 bases of the junction left unmatched. This CDR3 comprises 16 residues.

The V call is TRBV9, the J call TRBJ1-4; no firm D call. Germline assignment: CDR1 SGDLS and CDR2 YYNGEE. Trimming pared 4 bases from V and 8 bases from J, leaving 15 bases between. The CDR3 covers 14 residues. In DNA form, the CDR3 reads TGTGCCAGCAGCCCACCCTCGGAGGAGGAAAAACTGTTTTTT. Translated, it gives CASSPPSEEEKLFF.

The chain recombines TRBV10-2 with TRBJ2-5; perhaps D is TRBD1 or TRBD2 (5 bases each). The germline V gene encodes CDR1 WSHSY and CDR2 SAAADI. Trimming took off 3 bases at V and 0 bases at J, with 11 bases between the two ends. The CDR3 is 15 residues long. For the CDR3, the DNA is TGCGCCAGCAGTGAAGAGGGGACGTACCAAGAGACCCAGTACTTC. This encodes CASSEEGTYQETQYF.

The CDR3: CASSPEREETQYF. CDR3 DNA sequence: TGCGCCAGCAGCCCCGAGAGGGAAGAGACCCAGTACTTC. The gene calls are TRBV4-3 and TRBJ2-5; D perhaps matches TRBD2 (5 bases). The CDR3 loop spans 13 amino acids. V lost 4 bases, J lost 3 bases, and 9 bases lay in between. Germline CDR1 is LGHNA and CDR2 is YSLEER.

Notes on this clonotype: A much more abundant neighbour one base away suggests this may be a read error. The rearrangement joins TRBV5-1 to TRBJ2-1; D call uncertain. The CDR3 has 15 residues. Trimming took 0 bases from V and 7 from J, leaving 14 bases between them. CDR1 and CDR2 (germline): SGHRS, YFSETQ. The DNA of the CDR3 is TGCGCCAGCAGCTTGGTTGGATGCAAGTCGAATGAGCAGTTCTTC. The encoded protein is CASSLVGCKSNEQFF.

This clonotype was counted a few times. The genes are TRBV6-6 and TRBJ2-5; D not certain. The J call is uncertain, as TRBJ2-7 better fits the DNA end. The CDR3 sequence is 14 residues long. Looked up from germline, CDR1 is MNHNY and CDR2 is SVGAGI (reference sequence). DNA for the CDR3: TGTGCCAGCAGTTACTCGAATCCCAGCTACGAGCAGTACTTC. Translating it yields CASSYSNPSYEQYF.

The V gene is TRBV4-3, the J gene TRBJ2-5; D possibly corresponds to TRBD1 (6 bases). Germline assignment: CDR1 LGHNA and CDR2 YSLEER. The germline V and J ends were trimmed by 3 bases and 6 bases, with 20 bases remaining between them. CDR3 length: 16 residues. CDR3 loop: CASSQSLAGVRKTQYF. As DNA, the CDR3 is TGCGCCAGCAGCCAGTCCTTAGCAGGGGTCCGCAAGACCCAGTACTTC.

The chain recombines TRBV5-1 with TRBJ2-1; D is possibly TRBD2 (5 bases). The V gene lost 2 bases and the J gene lost 8 bases, with 17 bases spanning the gap. The V gene's germline CDR1 is SGHRS and CDR2 YFSETQ. The CDR3 spans 15 residues. The CDR3 DNA reads as TGCGCCAGCAGCTTAGAGGGAGTTGGTAAAGATGAGCAGTTCTTC. It yields the protein CASSLEGVGKDEQFF.

This clonotype was seen more than once but under ten times. This may be a read error, as it is one base from a much larger clone. The chain employs TRBV6-6 and TRBJ2-5; 8 bases fit TRBD1. The DNA end is a closer match to TRBJ2-1, so the J assignment may be wrong. There are 13 residues in the CDR3. CDR1 is MNHNY, CDR2 SVGAGI, per germline (reference sequence). CDR3 DNA: TGTGCCAGCAGCTTAGACAGGGGAGAGACCCAGTTCTTC. This gives the protein CASSLDRGETQFF.

The V call is TRBV5-6, the J call TRBJ1-3; D unclear. V was clipped by 4 bases and J by 0 bases, with 20 bases between them. The germline V gene encodes CDR1 SGHDT and CDR2 YYEEEE. The CDR3 runs 18 residues. DNA of the CDR3: TGTGCCAGCAGCCCGACGGGTCTAGCAGCCAACTCTGGAAACACCATATATTTT. This sequence encodes CASSPTGLAANSGNTIYF.

Remarks on this clonotype: A much more abundant neighbour one base away suggests this may be a read error. The chain uses TRBV27 and TRBJ2-3; 10 nucleotides line up with TRBD2. CDR3 length equals 16 residues. Germline V gives CDR1 MNHEY, CDR2 SMNVEV (reference sequence). The CDR3 DNA reads as TGTGCCAGCAGTTTACTTTCTAGCGGGAGCACAGATACGAAGTATTTT. Translation gives CASSLLSSGSTDTKYF.

V usage is TRBV28 and J usage is TRBJ2-5, with D perhaps matching TRBD2 (6 bases). TRBJ2-7 matches the DNA end more closely, so the J call is doubtful. The germline gives CDR1 MDHEN, CDR2 SYDVKM. The CDR3 is 13 amino acids. This CDR3 reads CASTNSGAYEQYF. DNA of the CDR3: TGTGCCAGCACCAATAGCGGTGCCTACGAGCAGTACTTC.

This clonotype appeared a few times. The J gene is TRBJ2-3, the V gene TRBV5-1; 10 bases match TRBD2. V lost 4 bases to trimming and J lost 1 base; unmatched junction nucleotides: 6. The CDR3 length is 16 residues. The germline CDR1 and CDR2 sequences are SGHRS and YFSETQ. The chain's CDR3 is CASSTALAGGTDTQYF. CDR3 bases: TGCGCCAGCAGCACCGCTCTAGCGGGAGGCACAGATACGCAGTATTTT. Looking up the rest from reference TRBV5-1 and TRBJ2-3 gives the full variable domain: KAGVTQTPRYLIKTRGQQVTLSCSPISGHRSVSWYQQTPGQGLQFLFEYFSETQRNKGNFPGRFSGRQFSNSRSEMNVSTLELGDSALYLCASSTALAGGTDTQYFGPGTRLTVL.